The clone carrying this TCR beta chain has only a few counts. Its antigen is unidentified. Reverse transcription of all isolated RNA meant that expressed TCRB transcripts were sequenced. The data were produced by immunoSEQ multiplex PCR, yet TCRdb's version contains in-frame clones alone and is incomplete. Of hundreds of thousands of clones listed, 55% to 70% are singletons. This record comes from a study of beta chain features in type 1 diabetes. The CDR3 is 12 residues long. Germline V gene sequence: CDR1 GTSNPN, CDR2 SVGIG (reference sequence). V lost 2 bases to trimming and J lost 5 bases, with 9 bases between them. Study-wide points: Possibly, sequencing cDNA over-represented cells that had high TCR expression levels.

The TCR was taken from a man aged 25-40 years in good health. Sequencing was carried out using naive CD4+ T cells from blood. The rearrangement joins TRBV30 to TRBJ1-1; D gene unclear. For the CDR3, the DNA is TGTGCCTGGAGTAGGGCGGAGACTGAAGCTTTCTTT. This sequence encodes CAWSRAETEAFF.